The source of this T cell receptor (beta chain) is a study of blood T cell repertoires in COVID-19. Across the study: Samples came from the United States, Italy and Spain, spanning acute and convalescent COVID-19.

Seattle participants joined during active infection and were tracked over time. As originally analysed: Nucleated cell counts were estimated from reference gene primer amplification. The assay was immunoSEQ multiplex PCR, and TCRdb's table has in-frame clones only and misses some. The DNA gave D and trimming, while V, J and clone size come from that table. The table has hundreds of thousands of clones, roughly 90% seen once; the top ten hold around 3%. Only one count was recorded for this clone. Sequenced sample: peripheral blood. The receptor comes from a woman in her 30s with COVID-19, enrolled during active disease.

The CDR3 loop reads CASSDFVGGGGYNEQFF. The CDR3 DNA reads TGTGCCAGCAGTGATTTCGTCGGCGGGGGAGGCTACAATGAGCAGTTCTTC. The gene calls are TRBV25-1 and TRBJ2-1; 7 bases agree with TRBD2. The ends lost 3 bases at V and 3 bases at J; junction bases unmatched: 11. CDR1 MGHDK and CDR2 SYGVNS come from the germline V gene. The length of the CDR3 is 17 residues.